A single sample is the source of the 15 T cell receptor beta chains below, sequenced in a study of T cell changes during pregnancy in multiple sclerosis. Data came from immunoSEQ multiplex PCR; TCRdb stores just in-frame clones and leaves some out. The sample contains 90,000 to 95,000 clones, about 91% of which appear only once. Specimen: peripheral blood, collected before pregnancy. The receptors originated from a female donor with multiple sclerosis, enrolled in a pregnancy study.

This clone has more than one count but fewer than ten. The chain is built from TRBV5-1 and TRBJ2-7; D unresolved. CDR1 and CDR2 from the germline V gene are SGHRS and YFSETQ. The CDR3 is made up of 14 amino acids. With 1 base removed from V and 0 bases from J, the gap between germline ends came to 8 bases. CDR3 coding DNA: TGCGCCAGCAGCTTGCGGTCCCCCTCCTACGAGCAGTACTTC. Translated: CASSLRSPSYEQYF.

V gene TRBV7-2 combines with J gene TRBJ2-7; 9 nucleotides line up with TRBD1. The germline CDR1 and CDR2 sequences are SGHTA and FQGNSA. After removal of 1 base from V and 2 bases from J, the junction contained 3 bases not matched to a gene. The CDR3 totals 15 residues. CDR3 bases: TGTGCCAGCAGCTTAGGGGGACAGGGCACCTACGAGCAGTACTTC. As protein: CASSLGGQGTYEQYF.

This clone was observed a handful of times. The CDR3 loop reads CASRVLTGSYTF. CDR3 sequence (DNA): TGTGCCAGCAGGGTTTTGACAGGATCGTACACCTTC. The rearrangement links TRBV4-2 to TRBJ1-2; a weak D match, TRBD1 (6 bases). The V gene lost 6 bases and the J gene lost 11 bases, with 16 bases spanning the gap. Germline lookup yields CDR1 LGHNA and CDR2 YNFKEQ. This CDR3 comprises 12 residues.

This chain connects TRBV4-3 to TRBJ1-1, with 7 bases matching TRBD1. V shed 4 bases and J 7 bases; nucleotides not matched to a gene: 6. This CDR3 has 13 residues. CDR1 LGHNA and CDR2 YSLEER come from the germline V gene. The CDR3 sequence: CASSPRGGLEAFF. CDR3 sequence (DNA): TGCGCCAGCAGCCCACGAGGGGGCCTTGAAGCTTTCTTT.

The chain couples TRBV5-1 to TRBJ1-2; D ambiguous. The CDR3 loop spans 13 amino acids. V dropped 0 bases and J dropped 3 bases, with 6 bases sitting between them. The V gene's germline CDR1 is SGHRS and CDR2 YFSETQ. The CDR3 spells CASSLGRYYGYTF. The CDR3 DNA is TGCGCCAGCAGCTTGGGGCGGTACTATGGCTACACCTTC. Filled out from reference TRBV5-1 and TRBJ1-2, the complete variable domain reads KAGVTQTPRYLIKTRGQQVTLSCSPISGHRSVSWYQQTPGQGLQFLFEYFSETQRNKGNFPGRFSGRQFSNSRSEMNVSTLELGDSALYLCASSLGRYYGYTFGSGTRLTVV.

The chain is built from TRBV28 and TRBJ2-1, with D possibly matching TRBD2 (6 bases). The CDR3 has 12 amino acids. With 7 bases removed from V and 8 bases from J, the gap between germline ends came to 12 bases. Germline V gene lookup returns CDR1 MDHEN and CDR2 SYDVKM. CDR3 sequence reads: CASKTRYDEQFF. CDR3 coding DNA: TGTGCCAGCAAGACTAGATACGATGAGCAGTTCTTC.

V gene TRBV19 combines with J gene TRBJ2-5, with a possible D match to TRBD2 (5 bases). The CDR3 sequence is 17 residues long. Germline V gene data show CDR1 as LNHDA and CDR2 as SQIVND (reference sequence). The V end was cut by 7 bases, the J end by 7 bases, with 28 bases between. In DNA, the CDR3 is TGTGCCAGTACCCCATTCGACGGAGCCCGAGGGTTTGCGACCCAGTACTTC. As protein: CASTPFDGARGFATQYF.

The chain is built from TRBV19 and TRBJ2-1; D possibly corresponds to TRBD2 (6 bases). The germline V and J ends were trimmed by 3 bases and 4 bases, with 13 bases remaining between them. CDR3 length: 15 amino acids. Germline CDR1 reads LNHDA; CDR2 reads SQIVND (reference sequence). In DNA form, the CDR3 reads TGTGCCAGTAGTATTCCCGGGAGTTCATACAATGAGCAGTTCTTC. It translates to CASSIPGSSYNEQFF.

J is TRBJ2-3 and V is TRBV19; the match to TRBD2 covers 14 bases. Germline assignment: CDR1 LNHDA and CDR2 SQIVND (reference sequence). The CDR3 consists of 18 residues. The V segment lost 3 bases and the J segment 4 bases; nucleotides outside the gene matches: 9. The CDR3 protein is CASSILPGTSGSADTQYF. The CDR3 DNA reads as TGTGCCAGTAGTATTCTCCCCGGGACTAGCGGGAGTGCAGATACGCAGTATTTT.

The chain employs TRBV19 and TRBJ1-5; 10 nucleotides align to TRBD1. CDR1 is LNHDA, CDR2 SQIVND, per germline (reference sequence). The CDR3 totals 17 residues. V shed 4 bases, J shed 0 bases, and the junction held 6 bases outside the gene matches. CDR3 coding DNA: TGTGCCAGTAGTACCCAGACAGGGGGCTTTAGCAATCAGCCCCAGCATTTT. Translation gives CASSTQTGGFSNQPQHF.

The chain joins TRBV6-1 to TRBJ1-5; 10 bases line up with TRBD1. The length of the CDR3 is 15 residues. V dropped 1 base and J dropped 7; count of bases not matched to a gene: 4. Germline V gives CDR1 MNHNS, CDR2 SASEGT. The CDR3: CASSEVGTGVQPQHF. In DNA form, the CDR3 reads TGTGCCAGCAGTGAAGTCGGGACAGGGGTACAGCCCCAGCATTTT.

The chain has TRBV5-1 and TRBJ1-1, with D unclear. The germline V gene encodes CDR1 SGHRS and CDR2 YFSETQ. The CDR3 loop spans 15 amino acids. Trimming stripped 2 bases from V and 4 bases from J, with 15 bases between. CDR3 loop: CASSLGGIGSTEAFF. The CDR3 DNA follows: TGCGCCAGCAGCTTAGGTGGTATAGGGAGCACTGAAGCTTTCTTT.

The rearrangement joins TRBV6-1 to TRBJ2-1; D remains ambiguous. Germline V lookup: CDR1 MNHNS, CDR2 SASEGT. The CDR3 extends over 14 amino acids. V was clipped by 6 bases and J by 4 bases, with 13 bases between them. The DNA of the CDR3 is TGTGCCAGCAGGTCCAGTGTCTTTTACAATGAGCAGTTCTTC. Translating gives CASRSSVFYNEQFF.

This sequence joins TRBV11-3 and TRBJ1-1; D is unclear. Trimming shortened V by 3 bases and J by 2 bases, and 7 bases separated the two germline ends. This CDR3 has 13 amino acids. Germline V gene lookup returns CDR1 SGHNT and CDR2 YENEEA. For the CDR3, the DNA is TGTGCCAGCAGCTTGTCTCTAAACACTGAAGCTTTCTTT. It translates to CASSLSLNTEAFF. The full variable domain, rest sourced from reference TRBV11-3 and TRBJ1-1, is EAGVVQSPRYKIIEKKQPVAFWCNPISGHNTLYWYLQNLGQGPELLIRYENEEAVDDSQLPKDRFSAERLKGVDSTLKIQPAELGDSAVYLCASSLSLNTEAFFGQGTRLTVV.

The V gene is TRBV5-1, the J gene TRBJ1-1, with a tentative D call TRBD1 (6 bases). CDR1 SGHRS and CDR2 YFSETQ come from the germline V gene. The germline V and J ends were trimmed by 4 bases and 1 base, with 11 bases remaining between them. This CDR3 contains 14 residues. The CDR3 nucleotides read TGCGCCAGCAGCCTCTGGACAGCGAACACTGAAGCTTTCTTT. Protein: CASSLWTANTEAFF.